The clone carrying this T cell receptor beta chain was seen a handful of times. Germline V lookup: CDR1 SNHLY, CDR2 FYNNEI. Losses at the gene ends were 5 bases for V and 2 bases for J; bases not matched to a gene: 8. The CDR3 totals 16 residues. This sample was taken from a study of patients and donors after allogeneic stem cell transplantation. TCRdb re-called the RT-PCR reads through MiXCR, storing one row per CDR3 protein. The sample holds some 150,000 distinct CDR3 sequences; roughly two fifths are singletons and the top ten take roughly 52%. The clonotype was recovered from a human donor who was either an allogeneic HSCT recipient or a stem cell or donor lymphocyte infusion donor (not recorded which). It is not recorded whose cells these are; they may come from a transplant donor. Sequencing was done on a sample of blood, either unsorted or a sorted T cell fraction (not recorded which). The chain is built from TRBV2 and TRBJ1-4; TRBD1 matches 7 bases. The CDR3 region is CASSFTGVATNEKLFF. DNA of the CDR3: TGTGCCAGCAGTTTCACAGGGGTTGCGACTAATGAAAAACTGTTTTTT.